This T cell receptor beta chain was found in a study of Graves' ophthalmopathy and Graves' hyperthyroidism. Orbital computed tomography and thyroid ultrasound, along with TRAb, serum thyroxine and clinical symptoms, underpinned diagnosis. PBMCs were density-gradient isolated from around 9.2 ml fresh blood. In germline, CDR1 is MNHEY, CDR2 SVGAGI. After removal of 7 bases from V and 0 bases from J, the junction contained 9 bases not matched to a gene. The CDR3 consists of 15 residues. This clonotype was observed at least ten times. The antigen is undetermined. Study conclusions and caveats: In separating ophthalmopathy from stable hyperthyroidism, a 13-signature model achieved approximately 91% sensitivity and 81.08% specificity. Also, most clonotypes expanded in the thyroid above 0.001 frequency appeared in blood.

Amplifying from RNA transcripts, the study obtained TCR beta CDR3 regions. Second-round multiplex PCR came after first-round RT-PCR with HTBI primers. TCRdb ran MiXCR on the multiplex PCR reads and lists one entry per CDR3 protein. The repertoire includes about 340,000 distinct CDR3 sequences, roughly a sixth of them detected once, and 9% to 15% sits in the top ten. The chain uses TRBV6-5 and TRBJ2-7, with 7 bases aligning to TRBD2. The sequenced sample consisted of peripheral blood. This TCR came from an adult man with Graves' ophthalmopathy. In DNA, the CDR3 is TGTGCCAGCACGAAGGGGCGGGGGAGCTCCTACGAGCAGTACTTC. Its protein product is CASTKGRGSSYEQYF.